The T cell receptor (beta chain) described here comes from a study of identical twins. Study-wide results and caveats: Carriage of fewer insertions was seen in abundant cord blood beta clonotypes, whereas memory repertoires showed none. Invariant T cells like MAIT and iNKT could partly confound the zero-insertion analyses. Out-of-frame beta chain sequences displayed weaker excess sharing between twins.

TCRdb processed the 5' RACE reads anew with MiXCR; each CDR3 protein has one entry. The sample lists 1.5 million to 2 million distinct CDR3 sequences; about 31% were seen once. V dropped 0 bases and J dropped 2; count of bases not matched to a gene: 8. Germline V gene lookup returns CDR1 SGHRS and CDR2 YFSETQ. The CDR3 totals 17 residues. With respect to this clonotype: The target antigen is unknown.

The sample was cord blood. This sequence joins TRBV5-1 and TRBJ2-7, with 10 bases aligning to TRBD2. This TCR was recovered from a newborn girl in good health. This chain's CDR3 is CASSLVSGGFGPYEQYF. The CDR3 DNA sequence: TGCGCCAGCAGCTTGGTTAGCGGGGGGTTTGGACCCTACGAGCAGTACTTC.